What follows are 30 T cell receptor beta chains derived from one specimen sequenced in a study of control samples from healthy donors and cancer patients. Generated by immunoSEQ multiplex PCR, the TCRdb table keeps only in-frame clones and is missing some. This sample yields approximately 150,000 clones, of which around 94% are seen a single time; 1.3% to 1.5% belongs to the top ten. The source material was blood. The receptors originated from a woman between 18 and 29 years old in good health.

The chain employs TRBV5-4 and TRBJ1-1; D not resolved. CDR1 is SGHNT, CDR2 YYREEE, per germline (reference sequence). The CDR3 sequence is 13 residues long. The V gene lost 4 bases and the J gene lost 3 bases, with 10 bases spanning the gap. The CDR3 coding sequence is TGTGCCAGCAGCGTTTCCGGGGACACTGAAGCTTTCTTT. Residues: CASSVSGDTEAFF. Using reference TRBV5-4 and TRBJ1-1 for the parts outside the CDR3, the full variable domain is ETGVTQSPTHLIKTRGQQVTLRCSSQSGHNTVSWYQQALGQGPQFIFQYYREEENGRGNFPPRFSGLQFPNYSSELNVNALELDDSALYLCASSVSGDTEAFFGQGTRLTVV.

This sequence joins TRBV28 and TRBJ1-2, with D unclear. Germline values: CDR1 MDHEN, CDR2 SYDVKM. Deletions cut 8 bases from V and 2 bases from J, with 9 bases between. The CDR3 runs to 12 residues. For the CDR3, the DNA is TGTGCCAGCGGCCGATTAAACTATGGCTACACCTTC. This translates into CASGRLNYGYTF.

V is TRBV5-1 and J is TRBJ2-3; TRBD2 agrees at 16 bases. The CDR3 loop spans 16 amino acids. The germline V gene has CDR1 SGHRS and CDR2 YFSETQ. The trim removed 4 bases at V and 6 bases at J, leaving 5 bases unmatched. The CDR3 nucleotides are TGCGCCAGCAGCATCGGGACTAGCGGGAGGGGCGATACGCAGTATTTT. Amino acid sequence: CASSIGTSGRGDTQYF. Variable domain in full (rest from reference TRBV5-1 and TRBJ2-3): KAGVTQTPRYLIKTRGQQVTLSCSPISGHRSVSWYQQTPGQGLQFLFEYFSETQRNKGNFPGRFSGRQFSNSRSEMNVSTLELGDSALYLCASSIGTSGRGDTQYFGPGTRLTVL.

This chain links TRBV28 with TRBJ2-7, with a weak D call TRBD2 (7 bases). Germline V gene sequence: CDR1 MDHEN, CDR2 SYDVKM. The germline V and J ends were trimmed by 2 bases and 3 bases, with 20 bases remaining between them. The CDR3 has 17 residues. DNA for the CDR3: TGTGCCAGCAGTTTACCCAACGGGGGCGGGAGAATCTACGAGCAGTACTTC. Amino acid sequence: CASSLPNGGGRIYEQYF.

This chain uses TRBV6-5 with TRBJ2-1; 9 positions agree with TRBD1. J was trimmed by 8 bases and V by 1 base; bases with no gene match: 9. CDR1 and CDR2 (germline): MNHEY, SVGAGI. The CDR3 totals 16 residues. CDR3 sequence (DNA): TGTGCCAGCAGTTACTTACCGGGACAGGGAGTGGATGAGCAGTTCTTC. This encodes CASSYLPGQGVDEQFF.

The count of this clone is one. The chain employs TRBV18 and TRBJ2-7, with 8 bases that match TRBD2. This CDR3 is built from 13 residues. CDR1 KGHSH and CDR2 LQKENI come from the germline V gene. V lost 6 bases to trimming and J lost 3 bases; unmatched junction nucleotides: 4. DNA of the CDR3: TGTGCCAGCTCGTCGGGACTAGGCTACGAGCAGTACTTC. This codes for CASSSGLGYEQYF.

The gene calls are TRBV7-2 and TRBJ2-1; 9 nucleotides line up with TRBD1. The CDR3 loop spans 16 amino acids. The germline V gene encodes CDR1 SGHTA and CDR2 FQGNSA. Unmatched junction bases numbered 6, after V lost 5 bases and J lost 1 base. The CDR3 reads CASSAPGQGSYNEQFF. As DNA, the CDR3 is TGTGCCAGCAGCGCCCCGGGACAGGGATCCTACAATGAGCAGTTCTTC. The full variable domain, rest sourced from reference TRBV7-2 and TRBJ2-1, is GAGVSQSPSNKVTEKGKDVELRCDPISGHTALYWYRQSLGQGLEFLIYFQGNSAPDKSGLPSDRFSAERTGGSVSTLTIQRTQQEDSAVYLCASSAPGQGSYNEQFFGPGTRLTVL.

The CDR3 protein is CASSPLGSPQQPQHF. For the CDR3, the DNA is TGTGCCAGTAGTCCCCTAGGGTCCCCCCAGCAGCCCCAGCATTTT. The V and J genes are TRBV19 and TRBJ1-5; no definite D call. The CDR3 length is 15 residues. V was shortened by 5 bases and J by 7 bases, with 18 bases between the two germline ends. Germline V gene data show CDR1 as LNHDA and CDR2 as SQIVND (reference sequence).

This chain connects TRBV2 to TRBJ1-5; 7 bases fit TRBD1. Trimming took 8 bases from V and 7 from J; bases not matched to a gene: 8. The CDR3 loop spans 13 amino acids. Looked up from germline, CDR1 is SNHLY and CDR2 is FYNNEI. In nucleotides, the CDR3 is TGTGCCAGCGGCCGGGACAGACGACAGCCCCAGCATTTT. It translates to CASGRDRRQPQHF.

This chain connects TRBV6-6 to TRBJ2-5, with a possible D match to TRBD1 (6 bases). Germline values: CDR1 MNHNY, CDR2 SVGAGI (reference sequence). The V end was cut by 2 bases, the J end by 2 bases, with 9 bases between. The CDR3 is 14 amino acids. The CDR3 nucleotides read TGTGCCAGCAGTTACGGGACACCTCAAGAGACCCAGTACTTC. It is translated as CASSYGTPQETQYF.

The chain has TRBV10-1 and TRBJ2-1; possible D gene TRBD1, 5 bases. The CDR3 extends over 16 amino acids. Germline values: CDR1 WNHNN, CDR2 SYGVQD (reference sequence). Trimming removed 3 bases from V and 3 bases from J, with 15 bases in between. The CDR3 is CASSDARADFYNEQFF. DNA of the CDR3: TGCGCCAGCAGTGACGCCAGGGCCGACTTCTACAATGAGCAGTTCTTC.

DNA for the CDR3: TGTGCCAGCAGTGGCGGTCGGGGGAATAGCAATCAGCCCCAGCATTTT. It yields the protein CASSGGRGNSNQPQHF. The genes are TRBV2 and TRBJ1-5; D perhaps matches TRBD1 (5 bases). Germline lookup yields CDR1 SNHLY and CDR2 FYNNEI. The V end was cut by 4 bases, the J end by 0 bases, with 13 bases between. CDR3 length: 16 amino acids.

The V call is TRBV6-2 or TRBV6-3, the J call TRBJ1-2, with D tentatively TRBD1 (6 bases). Germline V lookup: CDR1 MNHEY, CDR2 SVGEGT. V was pared by 6 bases and J by 8 bases, with 10 bases between. This CDR3 region has 11 residues. The CDR3 DNA follows: TGTGCCAGCAGCTTCAGGGGAGGCTACACCTTC. As protein: CASSFRGGYTF.

The rearrangement links TRBV3-1 (or the pseudogene TRBV3-2) to TRBJ1-1; D unresolved. The CDR3 totals 15 residues. V was shortened by 1 base and J by 0 bases, with 9 bases between the two germline ends. Germline lookup yields CDR1 LGHDT and CDR2 YNNKEL (reference sequence). The CDR3, as DNA: TGTGCCAGCAGCCAAGGAGTTGGAGTGAACACTGAAGCTTTCTTT. Its protein is CASSQGVGVNTEAFF.

The V gene is TRBV6-5, the J gene TRBJ1-1; D call uncertain. The CDR3 is 14 residues long. Trimming pared 7 bases from V and 0 bases from J, leaving 12 bases between. The germline CDR1 and CDR2 sequences are MNHEY and SVGAGI. The CDR3 loop reads CASTLDTLNTEAFF. The CDR3 DNA reads as TGTGCCAGCACCCTCGACACCCTGAACACTGAAGCTTTCTTT.

This clone was seen a few times. V is TRBV25-1 and J is TRBJ2-1; 7 bases are shared with TRBD2. The germline V gene encodes CDR1 MGHDK and CDR2 SYGVNS. J lost 8 bases, V lost 5 bases, and 6 bases had no gene match. The CDR3 length is 13 residues. CDR3 protein: CASSSRRGDEQFF. As DNA, the CDR3 is TGTGCCAGCAGTTCACGACGGGGGGATGAGCAGTTCTTC.

The rearrangement links TRBV6-5 to TRBJ1-5; D possibly corresponds to TRBD1 (5 bases). The CDR3 covers 13 residues. CDR1 is MNHEY, CDR2 SVGAGI, per germline. V lost 6 bases and J lost 6, with 12 bases in between. CDR3 amino acids: CASRTIGVQPQHF. CDR3 DNA sequence: TGTGCCAGCAGGACTATAGGGGTTCAGCCCCAGCATTTT.

The rearrangement uses TRBV3-1 (or the pseudogene TRBV3-2) and TRBJ1-5; 7 bases fit TRBD1. The ends lost 3 bases at V and 5 bases at J; junction bases unmatched: 4. Germline CDR1 reads LGHDT; CDR2 reads YNNKEL (reference sequence). The CDR3 is 14 residues long. The CDR3 region is CASSQGTGDQPQHF. CDR3 nucleotide sequence: TGTGCCAGCAGCCAGGGTACAGGGGATCAGCCCCAGCATTTT.

The V and J genes are TRBV6-1 and TRBJ2-6; 8 positions match TRBD1. Germline V lookup: CDR1 MNHNS, CDR2 SASEGT. Trimming took 2 bases from V and 2 from J; bases not matched to a gene: 8. This CDR3 is 18 amino acids long. The CDR3 here is CASSEYAGGSAGANVLTF. The CDR3 nucleotides are TGTGCCAGCAGTGAATATGCAGGGGGCTCAGCTGGGGCCAACGTCCTGACTTTC.

The rearrangement uses TRBV19 and TRBJ1-5, with 9 bases aligning to TRBD1. Germline CDR1 and CDR2: LNHDA and SQIVND (reference sequence). The V and J ends lost 9 bases and 6 bases, in that order; junction bases with no gene match: 12. CDR3 length equals 15 residues. The chain's CDR3 is CASHLGTGFGQPQHF. CDR3 sequence (DNA): TGTGCCAGCCACCTTGGGACAGGGTTCGGTCAGCCCCAGCATTTT.

The rearrangement links TRBV2 to TRBJ1-4; no firm D call. Trimming removed 7 bases from V and 8 bases from J, with 14 bases in between. The CDR3 runs 13 residues. Per germline, CDR1 SNHLY and CDR2 FYNNEI. In DNA, the CDR3 is TGTGCCAGCAAGGATTTCCCGGGGGAAAAACTGTTTTTT. It is translated as CASKDFPGEKLFF.

The V and J genes are TRBV28 and TRBJ2-1; D not resolved. V shed 2 bases and J shed 8 bases, with 1 base lying between them. CDR1 and CDR2 (germline): MDHEN, SYDVKM. This CDR3 is 10 amino acids long. CDR3 region: CASSLHEQFF. The CDR3 DNA reads as TGTGCCAGCAGTTTACATGAGCAGTTCTTC.

For the CDR3, the DNA is TGCGCCAGCAGCCAAGATCGGCGAGCGGGGAACAATGAGCAGTTCTTC. It yields the protein CASSQDRRAGNNEQFF. The chain carries TRBV4-1 and TRBJ2-1; 7 nucleotides match TRBD2. The CDR3 totals 16 residues. Germline values: CDR1 MGHRA, CDR2 YSYEKL. The J segment lost 5 bases and the V segment lost 0 bases, leaving 7 bases of the junction unmatched.

This rearrangement joins TRBV15 to TRBJ1-1; D is unclear. V lost 8 bases, J lost 5 bases, and 15 bases lay in between. Germline V gene lookup returns CDR1 LNHNV and CDR2 YYDKDF (reference sequence). This CDR3 has 13 amino acids. The CDR3 reads CATQWMGSTEAFF. In DNA, the CDR3 is TGTGCCACCCAATGGATGGGAAGTACTGAAGCTTTCTTT.

The V and J genes are TRBV10-3 and TRBJ2-5, with unresolved D. From germline, CDR1 is ENHRY and CDR2 SYGVKD. The CDR3 is made up of 13 amino acids. Trimming took off 4 bases at V and 1 base at J, with 7 bases between the two ends. The CDR3 protein is CAISADLQETQYF. Written as DNA, the CDR3 is TGTGCCATCAGTGCGGACCTCCAAGAGACCCAGTACTTC.

This clone has just a few counts. The rearrangement uses TRBV3-1 (or the pseudogene TRBV3-2) and TRBJ1-5, with 7 bases identical to TRBD1. Germline CDR1 LGHDT, CDR2 YNNKEL (reference sequence). J was trimmed by 2 bases and V by 2 bases; bases with no gene match: 6. This CDR3 is 16 amino acids long. The CDR3 reads CASSQRQGQGNQPQHF. The CDR3 region has the DNA TGTGCCAGCAGCCAACGACAGGGCCAGGGCAATCAGCCCCAGCATTTT.

The V gene is TRBV15, the J gene TRBJ2-6; no definite D call. Germline CDR1 and CDR2: LNHNV and YYDKDF (reference sequence). The V end was cut by 0 bases, the J end by 1 base, with 4 bases between. The CDR3 has 15 residues. CDR3 protein: CATSREGSGANVLTF. CDR3 DNA sequence: TGTGCCACCAGCAGAGAGGGGTCTGGGGCCAACGTCCTGACTTTC.

The chain links TRBV19 to TRBJ2-1, with 8 bases that match TRBD1. The CDR3 loop spans 13 amino acids. Germline-derived CDR1 and CDR2 are LNHDA and SQIVND (reference sequence). V lost 7 bases and J lost 7; bases outside the gene matches: 6. In DNA, the CDR3 is TGTGCCAGTACGACTACAGGGGGAAATGAGCAGTTCTTC. Amino acid sequence: CASTTTGGNEQFF.

The genes are TRBV6-1 and TRBJ1-2; D is possibly TRBD1 (5 bases). The CDR3 has 12 amino acids. Trimming took off 8 bases at V and 8 bases at J, with 15 bases between the two ends. The germline gives CDR1 MNHNS, CDR2 SASEGT. CDR3 region: CASRQAGLGYTF. CDR3 nucleotide sequence: TGTGCCAGCCGTCAAGCAGGGCTAGGCTACACCTTC.

This chain uses TRBV7-9 with TRBJ1-1; D perhaps matches TRBD1 (5 bases). Trimming removed 5 bases at V and 6 bases at J, with 22 bases between. Germline assignment: CDR1 SEHNR and CDR2 FQNEAQ (reference sequence). The CDR3 length is 16 residues. DNA of the CDR3: TGTGCCAGCAGCGCAAACTCCAGGGAGTGGGGCGCTGAAGCTTTCTTT. Translation gives CASSANSREWGAEAFF.